These 10 T cell receptor beta chains were all obtained from the same sample, sequenced in a study of T cell responses to AZD1222 COVID-19 vaccine. TCRdb's table, derived via immunoSEQ multiplex PCR, lists solely in-frame clones and lacks some. The data hold 90,000 to 150,000 clones, with 85% to 90% observed a single time. Source: peripheral blood, taken on day 0 of AZD1222 vaccination. These receptors were collected from an adult in good health.

Here the CDR3 reads CASSLTPPVRNQDNEQFF. CDR3 DNA sequence: TGTGCCAGCAGCTTAACCCCCCCAGTTAGGAATCAGGACAATGAGCAGTTCTTC. The rearrangement uses TRBV7-3 and TRBJ2-1; no firm D call. The CDR3 extends over 18 amino acids. V was cut by 0 bases and J by 5 bases, with 20 bases left in between. CDR1 is SGHTA, CDR2 FQGTGA, per germline.

The rearrangement joins TRBV6-6 to TRBJ1-5, with 9 bases that match TRBD1. Trimming took 5 bases from V and 0 from J; bases not matched to a gene: 8. CDR1 MNHNY and CDR2 SVGAGI come from the germline V gene (reference sequence). The CDR3 is 17 amino acids. CDR3 sequence (DNA): TGTGCCAGCAGTCCGGTGGACAGGGGAAGTAGCAATCAGCCCCAGCATTTT. Amino acid sequence: CASSPVDRGSSNQPQHF.

Here the CDR3 reads CASSSTGFYEQYF. The CDR3 DNA reads TGTGCCAGCAGTTCAACAGGGTTCTACGAGCAGTACTTC. This sequence joins TRBV27 and TRBJ2-7; tentatively, D is TRBD1 (6 bases). Germline CDR1 and CDR2: MNHEY and SMNVEV (reference sequence). This CDR3 comprises 13 residues. V dropped 4 bases and J dropped 3 bases, with 10 bases sitting between them.

This clone was observed once. The rearrangement joins TRBV7-4 to TRBJ1-6; 9 bases align to TRBD1. The V segment lost 1 base and the J segment 10 bases; nucleotides outside the gene matches: 2. CDR3 size: 14 residues. The V gene's germline CDR1 is SGHVT and CDR2 SQSDAQ. CDR3 amino acids: CASSLGTGDSPLHF. CDR3 bases: TGTGCCAGCAGCTTAGGGACAGGGGACTCACCCCTCCACTTT.

The J gene is TRBJ2-7, the V gene TRBV6-5, with D perhaps matching TRBD2 (7 bases). V was shortened by 4 bases and J by 5 bases, with 15 bases between the two germline ends. The germline gives CDR1 MNHEY, CDR2 SVGAGI. The CDR3 has 14 residues. The CDR3 region is CASSSPGGVDEQYF. The CDR3 coding sequence is TGTGCCAGCAGTTCCCCGGGGGGCGTGGACGAGCAGTACTTC.

The chain employs TRBV18 and TRBJ1-5; D gene unclear. The germline CDR1 and CDR2 sequences are KGHSH and LQKENI. The CDR3 spans 18 residues. V lost 4 bases to trimming and J lost 0 bases, with 19 bases between them. The CDR3 DNA reads TGTGCCAGCTCACGTAATACTTTGTCGGATTATAGCAATCAGCCCCAGCATTTT. This sequence encodes CASSRNTLSDYSNQPQHF.

This clone was detected only once. CDR3 in DNA: TGTGCCAGCAGCGTAGAGGGGGCCCATTACTCTGGAAACACCATATATTTT. Translated, it gives CASSVEGAHYSGNTIYF. The chain employs TRBV9 and TRBJ1-3, with 7 bases matching TRBD1. The trim removed 0 bases at V and 0 bases at J, leaving 6 bases unmatched. CDR3 size: 17 residues. Germline-derived CDR1 and CDR2 are SGDLS and YYNGEE.

The rearrangement links TRBV19 to TRBJ1-1, with TRBD1 identical over 8 bases. Germline CDR1 LNHDA, CDR2 SQIVND (reference sequence). Trimming cost V 3 bases and J 1 base; bases outside gene matches: 1. This CDR3 is built from 14 residues. CDR3 bases: TGTGCCAGTAGTATGGGGACAGGGAACACTGAAGCTTTCTTT. Its translation: CASSMGTGNTEAFF.

This clone showed up just a few times. The chain joins TRBV5-1 to TRBJ2-1; no clear D gene. Per the germline V gene, CDR1 is SGHRS and CDR2 is YFSETQ. The V end lost 0 bases, the J end lost 5 bases, and 3 bases lay between the germline ends. The CDR3 runs 12 residues. DNA for the CDR3: TGCGCCAGCAGCTTGGGCCACAATGAGCAGTTCTTC. Protein: CASSLGHNEQFF. The whole variable domain, filled in from reference TRBV5-1 and TRBJ2-1, reads KAGVTQTPRYLIKTRGQQVTLSCSPISGHRSVSWYQQTPGQGLQFLFEYFSETQRNKGNFPGRFSGRQFSNSRSEMNVSTLELGDSALYLCASSLGHNEQFFGPGTRLTVL.

This rearrangement joins TRBV5-1 to TRBJ2-7, with D unclear. CDR3 size: 21 residues. Between the trimmed V and J ends, which lost 1 base and 3 bases, there was a span of 32 bases. Germline V CDR1 and CDR2: SGHRS, YFSETQ. Here the CDR3 reads CASSLSSGDKHHKLAYYEQYF. The CDR3 region has the DNA TGCGCCAGCAGCTTGAGTTCTGGGGATAAGCATCATAAACTGGCTTACTACGAGCAGTACTTC.